This T cell receptor beta chain was retrieved from a study of cytomegalovirus exposure and HLA in healthy donors. Trimming took 7 bases from V and 4 from J; bases not matched to a gene: 7. Germline CDR1 MDHEN, CDR2 SYDVKM. The CDR3 runs 13 residues. These donors counted as nominally healthy when sampled, but unrecorded immune exposures were likely. Researchers ran the PCR with 60 Vbeta and 13 Jbeta primers. The assay was immunoSEQ multiplex PCR, and TCRdb's table has in-frame clones only and misses some. The sample consists of under 95,000 clones, 60% to 85% of them appearing once. Source material: PBMCs. The clonotype was recovered from a male donor in good health and CMV-seronegative. The rearrangement links TRBV28 to TRBJ2-7, with 7 bases aligning to TRBD1. DNA for the CDR3: TGTGCCAGCACAGGGGGTCTGGGGTACGAGCAGTACTTC. Translated: CASTGGLGYEQYF. Full variable domain (missing parts from reference TRBV28 and TRBJ2-7): DVKVTQSSRYLVKRTGEKVFLECVQDMDHENMFWYRQDPGLGLRLIYFSYDVKMKEKGDIPEGYSVSREKKERFSLILESASTNQTSMYLCASTGGLGYEQYFGPGTRLTVT.